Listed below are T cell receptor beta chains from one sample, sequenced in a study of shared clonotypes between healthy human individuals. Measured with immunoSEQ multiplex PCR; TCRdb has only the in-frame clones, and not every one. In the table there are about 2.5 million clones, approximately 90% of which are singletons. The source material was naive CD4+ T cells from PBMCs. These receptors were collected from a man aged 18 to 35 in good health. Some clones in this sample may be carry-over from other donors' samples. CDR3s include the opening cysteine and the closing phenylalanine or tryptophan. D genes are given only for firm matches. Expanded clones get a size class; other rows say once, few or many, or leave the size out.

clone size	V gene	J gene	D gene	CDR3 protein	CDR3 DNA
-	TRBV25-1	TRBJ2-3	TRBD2	CASSDLHGRGDTQYF	TGTGCCAGCAGTGATTTACACGGGAGGGGAGATACGCAGTATTTT
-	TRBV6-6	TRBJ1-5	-	CASSNPNQPQHF	TGTGCCAGCAGTAACCCAAATCAGCCCCAGCATTTT
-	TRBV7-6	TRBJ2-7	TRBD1	CASSNGQAYEQYF	TGTGCCAGCAGCAACGGACAGGCGTACGAGCAGTACTTC
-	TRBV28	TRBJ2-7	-	CASMGTPGYEQYF	TGTGCCAGCATGGGGACCCCCGGCTACGAGCAGTACTTC
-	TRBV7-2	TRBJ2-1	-	CASSLRGGDEQFF	TGTGCCAGCAGCCTCCGAGGAGGGGATGAGCAGTTCTTC
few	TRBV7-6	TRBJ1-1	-	CASSLSADTEAFF	TGTGCCAGCAGCTTATCTGCAGACACTGAAGCTTTCTTT
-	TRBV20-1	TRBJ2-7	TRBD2	CSAGGVYEQYF	TGCAGTGCGGGGGGGGTCTACGAGCAGTACTTC
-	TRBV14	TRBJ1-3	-	CASSQYPLGNTIYF	TGTGCCAGCAGCCAATATCCTCTGGGAAACACCATATATTTT
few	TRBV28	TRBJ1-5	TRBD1	CASSEQGASNQPQHF	TGTGCCAGCAGTGAACAGGGGGCTAGCAATCAGCCCCAGCATTTT
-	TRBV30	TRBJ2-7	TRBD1	CAWSRDSSYEQYF	TGTGCCTGGAGCCGGGACAGCTCCTACGAGCAGTACTTC